This passage covers 25 T cell receptor beta chains from one sample sequenced in a study of T cell repertoires in cytomegalovirus infection. TCRdb re-analysed the reads in MiXCR, keeping a single row per CDR3 protein. Here the sample spans 500,000 to 600,000 distinct CDR3 sequences, about 17% being singletons. The sequencing sample was made of CD8+ T cells from PBMCs. These receptors were collected from a human donor in good health (CMV status not recorded). Some clones in this sample may be carry-over from other donors' samples.

The V and J genes are TRBV20-1 and TRBJ2-3; D gene ambiguous. This CDR3 is 12 amino acids long. The germline V gene has CDR1 DFQATT and CDR2 SNEGSKA (reference sequence). The germline V and J ends were trimmed by 6 bases and 6 bases, with 13 bases remaining between them. The CDR3 DNA is TGCAGTGCCAACTCAGAGACCGATACGCAGTATTTT. Its protein product is CSANSETDTQYF.

The V and J genes are TRBV20-1 and TRBJ2-3; D remains unclear. The CDR3 runs to 15 residues. V was pared by 0 bases and J by 0 bases, with 10 bases between. Germline V CDR1 and CDR2: DFQATT, SNEGSKA (reference sequence). As DNA, the CDR3 is TGCAGTGCTAGAGATGTGGATGCTAGCACAGATACGCAGTATTTT. It is translated as CSARDVDASTDTQYF.

This clonotype was counted ten times or more. This chain uses TRBV27 with TRBJ2-2; no firm D call. Trimming pared 3 bases from V and 2 bases from J, leaving 4 bases between. The CDR3 loop spans 13 amino acids. Germline V lookup: CDR1 MNHEY, CDR2 SMNVEV (reference sequence). This CDR3 is CASSLYNTGELFF. The CDR3, as DNA: TGTGCCAGCAGTTTGTACAACACCGGGGAGCTGTTTTTT.

This clonotype was detected many times. The CDR3 DNA reads TGTGCCAGCAGTTACTTAGCGGGAGAAATTGGCAATGAGCAGTTCTTC. This codes for CASSYLAGEIGNEQFF. The chain joins TRBV6-5 to TRBJ2-1, with 9 bases matching TRBD2. The CDR3 sequence is 16 residues long. From germline, CDR1 is MNHEY and CDR2 SVGAGI. The ends lost 1 base at V and 6 bases at J; junction bases unmatched: 7.

This clonotype was counted ten times or more. This sequence joins TRBV7-8 and TRBJ2-7; no firm D call. The V gene's germline CDR1 is SGHVS and CDR2 FQNEAQ. This CDR3 region has 12 residues. Deletions cut 8 bases from V and 3 bases from J, with 11 bases between. The chain's CDR3 is CASGVGVYEQYF. The CDR3 DNA is TGTGCCAGCGGGGTTGGGGTCTACGAGCAGTACTTC.

This clonotype was detected a few times. This rearrangement joins TRBV19 to TRBJ2-1; D perhaps matches TRBD1 (6 bases). The CDR3 runs 16 residues. Deletions cut 7 bases from V and 2 bases from J, with 18 bases between. Per the germline V gene, CDR1 is LNHDA and CDR2 is SQIVND (reference sequence). The CDR3 reads CASNGPVRGTYNEQFF. In nucleotides, the CDR3 is TGTGCCAGTAATGGTCCGGTCAGGGGTACCTACAATGAGCAGTTCTTC.

This clonotype was counted between two and nine times. This chain joins TRBV6-5 and TRBJ2-1; D is unclear. Germline CDR1 reads MNHEY; CDR2 reads SVGAGI. Between the trimmed V and J ends, which lost 6 bases and 4 bases, there was a span of 10 bases. The CDR3 covers 13 residues. The CDR3 region is CASRPGRYNEQFF. The DNA of the CDR3 is TGTGCCAGCAGACCCGGACGGTACAATGAGCAGTTCTTC.

The table lists this clonotype with a few counts. The chain uses TRBV19 and TRBJ1-3; 7 nucleotides agree with TRBD1. The CDR3 extends over 12 amino acids. Unmatched junction bases numbered 2, after V lost 10 bases and J lost 2 bases. Germline CDR1 and CDR2: LNHDA and SQIVND (reference sequence). The CDR3 reads CATQGTGNTIYF. Written as DNA, the CDR3 is TGTGCCACACAGGGGACTGGAAACACCATATATTTT.

As for this clonotype: A much more abundant neighbour one base away suggests this may be a read error. The chain has TRBV27 and TRBJ1-3; a possible D gene is TRBD1 (5 bases). Germline-derived CDR1 and CDR2 are MNHEY and SMNVEV (reference sequence). The CDR3 has 15 amino acids. CDR3 DNA: TGTGCCAGCAGTCTCGGACCCCCAGGGAGAAACACCATATCTTTT. Amino acid sequence: CASSLGPPGRNTISF.

This clonotype was picked up many times. The J gene is TRBJ1-5, the V gene TRBV28, with D possibly matching TRBD1 (5 bases). V shed 3 bases and J shed 5 bases, with 20 bases lying between them. In germline, CDR1 is MDHEN, CDR2 SYDVKM. CDR3 length: 17 residues. The CDR3 sequence is CASSLPGTYTGDQPQHF. The DNA of the CDR3 is TGTGCCAGCAGTTTGCCGGGGACCTACACCGGGGATCAGCCCCAGCATTTT.

The rearrangement links TRBV12-3 or TRBV12-4 to TRBJ2-7; 8 nucleotides line up with TRBD1. Trimming at V came to 4 bases and at J to 1 base, leaving 6 bases not matched to a gene. This CDR3 is 15 amino acids long. The CDR3 DNA sequence: TGTGCCAGCAGTTCGTCGGGGGACAGGTCCTACGAGCAGTACTTC. It specifies CASSSSGDRSYEQYF.

Many counts were recorded for this clonotype. The genes are TRBV28 and TRBJ1-2; D possibly corresponds to TRBD1 (6 bases). The V end was cut by 7 bases, the J end by 2 bases, with 14 bases between. CDR1 is MDHEN, CDR2 SYDVKM, per germline. This CDR3 region has 14 residues. CDR3 protein: CASILQGSNYGYTF. DNA of the CDR3: TGTGCCAGCATCCTACAGGGATCGAACTATGGCTACACCTTC.

This clonotype was recorded at least ten times. The V gene is TRBV11-2, the J gene TRBJ2-2; the match to TRBD2 covers 14 bases. V was pared by 5 bases and J by 5 bases, with 4 bases of the junction left unmatched. Germline CDR1 and CDR2: SGHAT and FQNNGV. The CDR3 totals 16 residues. In nucleotides, the CDR3 is TGTGCCAGCAGCACCCGACTAGCGGGGGGGACCGGGGAGCTGTTTTTT. Translation gives CASSTRLAGGTGELFF.

V usage is TRBV3-1 and J usage is TRBJ2-2; D not certain. Germline assignment: CDR1 LGHDT and CDR2 YNNKEL (reference sequence). This CDR3 has 15 amino acids. Trimming took off 8 bases at V and 5 bases at J, with 18 bases between the two ends. The CDR3: CASSTGRTITGELFF. The CDR3 DNA sequence: TGTGCCAGCTCGACGGGTCGCACAATTACCGGGGAGCTGTTTTTT.

The chain has TRBV15 and TRBJ2-2; TRBD1 is a possible D gene (6 bases). CDR1 is LNHNV, CDR2 YYDKDF, per germline (reference sequence). CDR3 length equals 16 residues. The V end was cut by 1 base, the J end by 0 bases, with 9 bases between. CDR3 bases: TGTGCCACCAGCAGAGTAGGGGGAACGAACACCGGGGAGCTGTTTTTT. Its protein product is CATSRVGGTNTGELFF.

The gene calls are TRBV5-6 and TRBJ1-3; perhaps TRBD1 as D (6 bases). Germline CDR1 reads SGHDT; CDR2 reads YYEEEE. V was shortened by 0 bases and J by 0 bases, with 10 bases between the two germline ends. The length of the CDR3 is 16 residues. The CDR3 nucleotides read TGTGCCAGCAGCTTGGAGGGGGGTTACTCTGGAAACACCATATATTTT. Translation: CASSLEGGYSGNTIYF.

In this sample, this clonotype turned up many times. This sequence joins TRBV12-3 or TRBV12-4 and TRBJ1-4, with 8 bases lining up with TRBD1. The trim removed 7 bases at V and 6 bases at J, leaving 10 bases unmatched. The length of the CDR3 is 15 residues. The CDR3 loop reads CASIAGGRRDEKLFF. The DNA of the CDR3 is TGTGCCAGCATCGCAGGGGGCCGGCGGGATGAAAAACTGTTTTTT.

This clonotype came up many times. V gene TRBV5-4 combines with J gene TRBJ1-2; possible D gene TRBD1, 5 bases. The CDR3 length is 16 residues. Germline V gene lookup returns CDR1 SGHNT and CDR2 YYREEE (reference sequence). Trimming took 3 bases from V and 4 from J, leaving 19 bases between them. The CDR3 coding sequence is TGTGCCAGCAGCTCTCAAACGCAGCAGGGTGTCTATGGCTACACCTTC. Translation: CASSSQTQQGVYGYTF. The full variable domain, rest sourced from reference TRBV5-4 and TRBJ1-2, is ETGVTQSPTHLIKTRGQQVTLRCSSQSGHNTVSWYQQALGQGPQFIFQYYREEENGRGNFPPRFSGLQFPNYSSELNVNALELDDSALYLCASSSQTQQGVYGYTFGSGTRLTVV.

This clonotype has just a few counts. The CDR3 sequence is CASRTGALEAFF. DNA of the CDR3: TGTGCCAGCAGAACGGGAGCCCTTGAAGCTTTCTTT. The chain uses TRBV2 and TRBJ1-1, with D unclear. V lost 6 bases to trimming and J lost 7 bases, with 12 bases between them. The CDR3 sequence is 12 residues long. Germline CDR1 is SNHLY and CDR2 is FYNNEI.

This clonotype has ten or more counts. The rearrangement uses TRBV7-2 and TRBJ2-7; 10 bases align to TRBD2. This CDR3 region has 16 residues. With V trimmed by 1 base and J by 4 bases, 7 bases remained unmatched. Germline V gives CDR1 SGHTA, CDR2 FQGNSA. The CDR3 DNA follows: TGTGCCAGCAGCTTAGAAGCGGGGGGGCCGGAGTACGAGCAGTACTTC. This codes for CASSLEAGGPEYEQYF.

This clonotype has ten or more counts. The CDR3 DNA reads TGTGCCAGCAGAGACAGCTCTACCCGCTCTGGAAACACCATATATTTT. Translating it yields CASRDSSTRSGNTIYF. The chain uses TRBV12-3 or TRBV12-4 and TRBJ1-3; TRBD1 might be the D (5 bases). V was clipped by 6 bases and J by 0 bases, with 15 bases between them. CDR3 length equals 16 residues.

About this clonotype: This may stem from a read error, because a much larger clone lies one nucleotide away. V gene TRBV11-2 combines with J gene TRBJ2-7; D possibly uses TRBD1 or TRBD2 (6 bases each). The V end lost 1 base, the J end lost 9 bases, and 16 bases lay between the germline ends. The CDR3 is 14 amino acids. The V gene's germline CDR1 is SGHAT and CDR2 FQNNGV. The CDR3 sequence: CASSLVGPGGGQYF. The CDR3 coding sequence is TGTGCCAGCAGCTTAGTGGGGCCCGGAGGGGGGCAGTACTTC.

This clonotype was seen at least ten times. This rearrangement joins TRBV11-3 to TRBJ2-1, with D tentatively TRBD2 (5 bases). The V gene lost 4 bases and the J gene lost 11 bases, with 21 bases spanning the gap. Germline V lookup: CDR1 SGHNT, CDR2 YENEEA. CDR3 length: 15 residues. The CDR3 loop is CASSSLHGLAAKQFF. The CDR3 DNA reads as TGTGCCAGCAGCTCGCTCCATGGGCTAGCCGCCAAGCAGTTCTTC.

This clonotype showed up many times. The chain recombines TRBV12-5 with TRBJ1-1; D is perhaps TRBD1 (6 bases). Germline V gene lookup returns CDR1 LGHNT and CDR2 FRNRAP. The CDR3 extends over 11 amino acids. The V end was cut by 4 bases, the J end by 7 bases, with 7 bases between. The CDR3 nucleotides read TGTGCTAGTGGTTGGGACAATGAAGCTTTCTTT. Protein sequence: CASGWDNEAFF.

The rearrangement uses TRBV20-1 and TRBJ2-7; TRBD1 aligns across 12 bases. V lost 0 bases to trimming and J lost 6 bases; unmatched junction nucleotides: 6. CDR3 length: 15 amino acids. Per the germline V gene, CDR1 is DFQATT and CDR2 is SNEGSKA (reference sequence). The CDR3 loop reads CSARDGDRGRREQYF. In nucleotides, the CDR3 is TGCAGTGCTAGAGATGGGGACAGGGGGCGACGCGAGCAGTACTTC.